What follows is one T cell receptor (beta chain) and its context. The antigen is not known. This record belongs to a study of shared clonotypes between healthy human individuals. At the level of the study: Sampling drew on donors who were a couple of women and three men aged 18 to 49.

Here immunoSEQ multiplex PCR was the method, and the copy in TCRdb shows in-frame clones only, minus some. The sample comprises around 700,000 clones, around 72% of which are singletons, and roughly 1.8% rests with the top ten. The germline V and J ends were trimmed by 1 base and 3 bases, with 10 bases remaining between them. CDR3 length equals 13 residues. The germline V gene has CDR1 GTSNPN and CDR2 SVGIG (reference sequence). General observations from the study: Clonotype sharing among donors likely depends on sequencing depth. Clonotypes not shared had lower generation probabilities than those common to all four donors.

The sequence derives from a woman under 40 in good health. The source material was memory CD4+ T cells sorted from blood. Stated subset: CD45RA-negative fraction. J is TRBJ2-7 and V is TRBV30; tentatively, D is TRBD2 (5 bases). CDR3 residues: CAWSEQLDYEQYF. CDR3 nucleotides: TGTGCCTGGAGTGAACAACTAGACTACGAGCAGTACTTC.